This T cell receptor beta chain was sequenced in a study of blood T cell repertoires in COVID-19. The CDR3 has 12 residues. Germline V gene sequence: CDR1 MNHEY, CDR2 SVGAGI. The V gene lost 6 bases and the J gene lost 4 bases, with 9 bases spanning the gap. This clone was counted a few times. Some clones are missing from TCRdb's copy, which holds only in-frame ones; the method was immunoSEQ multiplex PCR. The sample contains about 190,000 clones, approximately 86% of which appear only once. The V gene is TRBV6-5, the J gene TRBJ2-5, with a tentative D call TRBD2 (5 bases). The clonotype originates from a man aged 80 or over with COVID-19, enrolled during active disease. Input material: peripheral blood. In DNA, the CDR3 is TGTGCCAGCAGGTTCAGCGGAGAGACCCAGTACTTC. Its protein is CASRFSGETQYF.